The 4 T cell receptor beta chains below come from one sample, sequenced in a study of vaccination and CD4 T cells after COVID-19. Noted treatment: approximately nine-day PBMC culture with coronavirus spike peptide pools or control peptides (ViraFEST assay). The study sequenced cultured CD4+ T cell DNA using the Oncomine TCR Beta short-read assay. A single record per CDR3 protein comes from TCRdb applying MiXCR to the PCR reads. The table has about 3,000 distinct CDR3 sequences, roughly a fifth seen once. The antigens for these receptors are not known. Sequencing used CD4+ T cells from blood, cultured in vitro. All receptors come from a human donor who had recovered from COVID-19.

This clonotype was detected a few times. The gene calls are TRBV24-1 and TRBJ2-2; TRBD2 agrees at 7 bases. CDR1 and CDR2 (germline): KGHDR, SFDVKD. The CDR3 has 14 residues. V was clipped by 10 bases and J by 0 bases; unmatched bases: 4. As DNA, the CDR3 is TGTGCCACGGGGGGGACGGCGAACACCGGGGAGCTGTTTTTT. This sequence encodes CATGGTANTGELFF.

This clonotype was seen more than once but under ten times. The chain couples TRBV2 to TRBJ1-1, with D unresolved. The CDR3 contains 11 residues. CDR1 and CDR2 (germline): SNHLY, FYNNEI. V was clipped by 8 bases and J by 7 bases, with 11 bases between them. The chain's CDR3 is CASGVAREAFF. CDR3 bases: TGTGCCAGCGGAGTAGCCCGTGAAGCTTTCTTT.

The chain recombines TRBV5-1 with TRBJ2-7; the match to TRBD2 covers 10 bases. The germline gives CDR1 SGHRS, CDR2 YFSETQ. The CDR3 is made up of 17 amino acids. Trimming took 0 bases from V and 0 from J; bases not matched to a gene: 6. Here the CDR3 DNA reads TGCGCCAGCAGCTTGGGGCCTAGCGGGGGCAGCTCCTACGAGCAGTACTTC. This encodes CASSLGPSGGSSYEQYF.

This clonotype appeared a few times. The chain recombines TRBV9 with TRBJ1-2; tentatively, D is TRBD1 (5 bases). This CDR3 has 12 residues. Germline lookup yields CDR1 SGDLS and CDR2 YYNGEE. Deletions cut 7 bases from V and 7 bases from J, with 14 bases between. The CDR3 DNA reads as TGTGCCAGCTCGACAGTAACGGGTGGCTACACCTTC. Translation: CASSTVTGGYTF.